The rows below give T cell receptor beta chains drawn from one sample of a study of blood T cell repertoires in COVID-19. The method was immunoSEQ multiplex PCR; TCRdb's version includes in-frame clones alone and lacks a portion of them. The sample lists just over 90,000 clones; approximately 86% were seen once. Sequencing input: peripheral blood. All receptors come from a woman aged 80 or over with acute or convalescent COVID-19. Each CDR3 is given without its conserved first and last residue.

cdr3_length	v_call	j_call	cdr3_aa
14	TRBV4-1	TRBJ2-7	ASSQDVLAGGYEQY
14	TRBV6-6	TRBJ1-2	ASSYSEGGSGYGYT
13	TRBV18	TRBJ1-4	ASSPPQASHEKLF
13	TRBV19	TRBJ1-5	ASYPDRGGNQPQH
15	TRBV7-3	TRBJ2-3	ASSLTRTPFGADTQY
13	TRBV4-1	TRBJ2-7	ASSHSDRGAYEQY
13	TRBV2	TRBJ2-1	ASSGRSGGANEQF
13	TRBV2	TRBJ2-7	ASSEGARGAYEQY
12	TRBV6-5	TRBJ1-6	ASRRGQGNSPLH
13	TRBV28	TRBJ1-5	ASSTLDRANQPQH
12	TRBV4-1	TRBJ1-4	ASSLRTRNEKLF
14	TRBV3-1/TRBV3-2	TRBJ2-1	ASSQEGASPGGEQF
14	TRBV4-1	TRBJ2-2	ASSQVGGWGTGELF
13	TRBV6-5	TRBJ1-1	ASSLSRGYGTEAF
11	TRBV10-3	TRBJ1-6	AITAEGDSPLH
13	TRBV7-3	TRBJ2-1	ASSLMVSSYNEQF
11	TRBV6-6	TRBJ1-1	ASSQQKDTEAF
13	TRBV7-9	TRBJ1-1	ASSLGQGASTEAF
14	TRBV7-8	TRBJ2-7	ASSLESSGGFYEQY
13	TRBV18	TRBJ1-1	ASSTLRVPNTEAF
14	TRBV24-1	TRBJ2-5	ATSDLQGTGRETQY
12	TRBV29-1	TRBJ1-2	SVEDAGPNYGYT
14	TRBV10-2	TRBJ1-6	ASSERGLGVDSPLH
13	TRBV11-2	TRBJ2-7	ASSLGVTTLYEQY
10	TRBV5-1	TRBJ1-2	ASSAGYFGYT
14	TRBV2	TRBJ1-6	ASSEQDGVSGSPLH
13	TRBV2	TRBJ1-1	ASSGDRGRGTEAF
12	TRBV5-6	TRBJ2-3	ASSVDRGRDTQY
12	TRBV7-6	TRBJ1-2	ASSPDRGSRDYT
11	TRBV6-5	TRBJ2-1	ASSTGQNNEQF